Sequencing of this T cell receptor beta chain was carried out in a study of shared clonotypes between healthy human individuals. The count of this clone is one. TCRdb's table, derived via immunoSEQ multiplex PCR, lists solely in-frame clones and lacks some. Of around 700,000 clones listed, approximately 75% are singletons. This CDR3 spans 14 amino acids. V lost 5 bases to trimming and J lost 2 bases, with 13 bases between them. CDR1 SGHAT and CDR2 FQNNGV come from the germline V gene. From CD4+ cells came CD45RA+ naive and CD45RA-negative memory subsets. The chain employs TRBV11-2 and TRBJ2-7, with a tentative D call TRBD1 (6 bases). The sequenced sample consisted of memory CD4+ T cells sorted from blood. Stated subset: CD45RA-negative fraction. The receptor comes from a woman aged 25 to 39 in good health. CDR3 residues: CASSRLGTTYEQYF. The DNA for the CDR3 is TGTGCCAGCAGCCGACTGGGGACAACCTACGAGCAGTACTTC.